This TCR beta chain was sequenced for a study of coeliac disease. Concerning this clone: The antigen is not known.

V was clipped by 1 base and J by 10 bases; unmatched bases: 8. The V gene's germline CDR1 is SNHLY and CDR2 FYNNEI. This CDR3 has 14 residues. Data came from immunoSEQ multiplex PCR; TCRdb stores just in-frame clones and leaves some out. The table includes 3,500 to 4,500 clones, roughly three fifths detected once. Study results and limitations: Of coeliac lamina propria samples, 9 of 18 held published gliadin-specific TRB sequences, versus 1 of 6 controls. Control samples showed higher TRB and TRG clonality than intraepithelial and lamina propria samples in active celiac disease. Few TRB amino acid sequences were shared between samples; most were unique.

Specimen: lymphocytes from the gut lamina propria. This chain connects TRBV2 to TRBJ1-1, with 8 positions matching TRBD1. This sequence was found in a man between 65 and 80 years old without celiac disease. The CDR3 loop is CASSEVRQGAGAFF. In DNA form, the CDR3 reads TGTGCCAGCAGTGAAGTCCGGCAGGGGGCAGGAGCTTTCTTT.